This TCR beta chain was sequenced in a study of T-cell memory formation after mild COVID-19. This clonotype has a count of ten or more. Its antigen is unknown. Findings of the study overall: Pre-infection memory already had some responding clones, implying cross-reactive memory joined. The CD4+ clones that contracted clustered mainly within CM and EM, and the CD8+ clones concentrated in EMRA.

TCRdb redid the calling of the 5' RACE reads with MiXCR, one entry per CDR3 protein. The sample carries about 250,000 distinct CDR3 sequences, about 16% recorded once. CDR3 length: 16 amino acids. Germline CDR1 SNHLY, CDR2 FYNNEI. The germline V and J ends were trimmed by 2 bases and 2 bases, with 13 bases remaining between them. This TCR derives from an adult woman who had mild COVID-19 (a few samples of this study predate the infection). Cell type and time point are not known. The sample was PBMCs or a T cell subset sorted from them (not recorded which). The chain couples TRBV2 to TRBJ1-5; D not resolved. In DNA, the CDR3 is TGTGCCAGCAGTGAAATCGCGGGTGCGGGCAATCAGCCCCAGCATTTT. It encodes CASSEIAGAGNQPQHF. The whole variable domain, remainder taken from reference TRBV2 and TRBJ1-5, is EPEVTQTPSHQVTQMGQEVILRCVPISNHLYFYWYRQILGQKVEFLVSFYNNEISEKSEIFDDQFSVERPDGSNFTLKIRSTKLEDSAMYFCASSEIAGAGNQPQHFGDGTRLSIL.